The 26 T cell receptor beta chains listed next were all sequenced from one sample in a study of blood T cell repertoires in COVID-19. Sequencing was performed with immunoSEQ multiplex PCR; in TCRdb, only in-frame clones are kept and a portion is missing. The data contain 60,000 to 90,000 clones, roughly 84% of them singletons. The specimen sequenced was peripheral blood. These receptor sequences come from a man between 50 and 59 years old with acute or convalescent COVID-19.

The rearrangement links TRBV29-1 to TRBJ2-7; TRBD2 aligns across 13 bases. Germline assignment: CDR1 SQVTM and CDR2 ANQGSEA. CDR3 length equals 12 residues. J gave up 6 bases and V 8 bases, and 4 bases lay outside the gene matches. CDR3 DNA sequence: TGCAGCATCTGGACTAGCGGGAGCGAGCAGTACTTC. It yields the protein CSIWTSGSEQYF.

The chain joins TRBV7-2 to TRBJ2-3, with 9 bases identical to TRBD1. This CDR3 has 14 amino acids. The germline gives CDR1 SGHTA, CDR2 FQGNSA. After removal of 6 bases from V and 3 bases from J, the junction contained 4 bases not matched to a gene. This chain's CDR3 is CASRDRGGTDTQYF. DNA of the CDR3: TGTGCCAGCAGGGACAGGGGAGGAACAGATACGCAGTATTTT. Based on the CDR3 plus reference TRBV7-2 and TRBJ2-3, the full variable domain is GAGVSQSPSNKVTEKGKDVELRCDPISGHTALYWYRQSLGQGLEFLIYFQGNSAPDKSGLPSDRFSAERTGGSVSTLTIQRTQQEDSAVYLCASRDRGGTDTQYFGPGTRLTVL.

V gene TRBV6-2 or TRBV6-3 combines with J gene TRBJ2-7; TRBD1 matches at 10 bases. Germline-derived CDR1 and CDR2 are MNHEY and SVGEGT. The J segment lost 2 bases and the V segment lost 1 base, leaving 2 bases of the junction unmatched. The CDR3 spans 15 residues. This CDR3 reads CASSYWGQGPYEQYF. The CDR3 DNA reads TGTGCCAGCAGTTACTGGGGACAGGGGCCCTACGAGCAGTACTTC.

This sequence joins TRBV27 and TRBJ2-5; the D gene is possibly TRBD1 (6 bases). V was cut by 0 bases and J by 3 bases, with 14 bases left in between. Germline V gene lookup returns CDR1 MNHEY and CDR2 SMNVEV (reference sequence). This CDR3 spans 16 amino acids. The CDR3 nucleotides read TGTGCCAGCAGTTTATCATCAGGGGCACTGAAAGAGACCCAGTACTTC. This codes for CASSLSSGALKETQYF.

The chain has TRBV24-1 and TRBJ1-5, with a weak D call TRBD1 (5 bases). V shed 4 bases and J shed 2 bases, with 11 bases lying between them. This CDR3 is built from 15 residues. Germline V gene lookup returns CDR1 KGHDR and CDR2 SFDVKD. In DNA form, the CDR3 reads TGTGCCACCAGTGACTCTGGGGCGGGCAATCAGCCCCAGCATTTT. It yields the protein CATSDSGAGNQPQHF.

With respect to this clone: No conserved phenylalanine or tryptophan ends this CDR3, so it is likely a read error. The chain combines TRBV7-8 with TRBJ2-3; no reliable D call. Germline CDR1 SGHVS, CDR2 FQNEAQ. V was cut by 5 bases and J by 4 bases, with 10 bases left in between. This CDR3 has 13 amino acids. CDR3 DNA: TGTGCCAGCAGCAACCGTTGGGCAGATACGCAGTATCTT. Translation gives CASSNRWADTQYL.

The gene calls are TRBV29-1 and TRBJ2-7; TRBD1 agrees at 7 bases. The CDR3 runs to 15 residues. The germline gives CDR1 SQVTM, CDR2 ANQGSEA. Trimming at V came to 7 bases and at J to 0 bases, leaving 12 bases not matched to a gene. The DNA for the CDR3 is TGCAGCGCCGCGCCAGGGACAGCAAACTCCTACGAGCAGTACTTC. Protein product: CSAAPGTANSYEQYF.

The chain uses TRBV7-2 and TRBJ1-2; perhaps TRBD1 as D (6 bases). The CDR3 loop spans 13 amino acids. The V end was cut by 6 bases, the J end by 7 bases, with 15 bases between. CDR1 is SGHTA, CDR2 FQGNSA, per germline. CDR3 region: CASSRQDASGYTF. For the CDR3, the DNA is TGTGCCAGCAGTAGACAGGATGCCAGTGGCTACACCTTC. The full variable domain, completed using reference TRBV7-2 and TRBJ1-2, is GAGVSQSPSNKVTEKGKDVELRCDPISGHTALYWYRQSLGQGLEFLIYFQGNSAPDKSGLPSDRFSAERTGGSVSTLTIQRTQQEDSAVYLCASSRQDASGYTFGSGTRLTVV.

V is TRBV3-1 (or the pseudogene TRBV3-2) and J is TRBJ2-4; 8 bases are a match to TRBD2. CDR3 length: 16 residues. J lost 9 bases, V lost 0 bases, and 10 bases had no gene match. The V gene's germline CDR1 is LGHDT and CDR2 YNNKEL (reference sequence). The DNA for the CDR3 is TGTGCCAGCAGCCAAGACAACGGGGGGGCTGGAGGCATTCAGTACTTC. Translated, it gives CASSQDNGGAGGIQYF.

The V call is TRBV25-1, the J call TRBJ2-7; maybe TRBD2 (6 bases). Trimming shortened V by 4 bases and J by 3 bases, and 13 bases separated the two germline ends. The length of the CDR3 is 14 residues. Per the germline V gene, CDR1 is MGHDK and CDR2 is SYGVNS. CDR3 nucleotides: TGTGCCAGCAGTGGATATAAGGGAGGCTACGAGCAGTACTTC. It is translated as CASSGYKGGYEQYF.

V usage is TRBV27 and J usage is TRBJ1-1; D might be TRBD1 (6 bases). Germline V gene sequence: CDR1 MNHEY, CDR2 SMNVEV (reference sequence). Trimming shortened V by 5 bases and J by 5 bases, and 18 bases separated the two germline ends. This CDR3 is 15 amino acids long. This CDR3 is CASSPYNQGKTEAFF. Written as DNA, the CDR3 is TGTGCCAGCAGTCCTTACAACCAGGGGAAGACTGAAGCTTTCTTT.

The CDR3 region has the DNA TGCGCCAGCAGCTTGGGTCTAGCGGGAGGAGGATACAATGAGCAGTTCTTC. The encoded protein is CASSLGLAGGGYNEQFF. The chain joins TRBV5-1 to TRBJ2-1; 11 nucleotides line up with TRBD2. V was pared by 0 bases and J by 4 bases, with 6 bases of the junction left unmatched. The germline gives CDR1 SGHRS, CDR2 YFSETQ. The length of the CDR3 is 17 residues.

The V gene is TRBV7-2, the J gene TRBJ2-3; 9 nucleotides match TRBD1. Germline assignment: CDR1 SGHTA and CDR2 FQGNSA. The CDR3 is 15 residues long. J was trimmed by 2 bases and V by 5 bases; bases with no gene match: 5. This CDR3 is CASSPRDRDTDTQYF. The CDR3 DNA reads TGTGCCAGCAGCCCCCGGGACAGGGACACAGATACGCAGTATTTT. The full variable domain, its missing parts supplied by reference TRBV7-2 and TRBJ2-3, is GAGVSQSPSNKVTEKGKDVELRCDPISGHTALYWYRQSLGQGLEFLIYFQGNSAPDKSGLPSDRFSAERTGGSVSTLTIQRTQQEDSAVYLCASSPRDRDTDTQYFGPGTRLTVL.

The table lists this clone with a count of one. CDR3 in DNA: TGTGCCAGCAGGACGGGAGGGCGGAACACCGGGGAGCTGTTTTTT. It codes for CASRTGGRNTGELFF. This chain uses TRBV6-6 with TRBJ2-2; the match to TRBD2 covers 8 bases. V lost 6 bases and J lost 1; bases outside the gene matches: 4. Germline V gene sequence: CDR1 MNHNY, CDR2 SVGAGI (reference sequence). CDR3 length: 15 amino acids.

V gene TRBV25-1 combines with J gene TRBJ1-3; 10 nucleotides agree with TRBD1. Germline CDR1 is MGHDK and CDR2 is SYGVNS. V shed 2 bases and J 0 bases; nucleotides not matched to a gene: 7. CDR3 length: 18 residues. This CDR3 is CASSEGTGALVSGNTIYF. Here the CDR3 DNA reads TGTGCCAGCAGTGAAGGGACAGGGGCTTTGGTCTCTGGAAACACCATATATTTT.

The chain has TRBV5-1 and TRBJ2-3; the match to TRBD1 covers 10 bases. V dropped 0 bases and J dropped 2; count of bases not matched to a gene: 6. Germline values: CDR1 SGHRS, CDR2 YFSETQ. The CDR3 extends over 17 amino acids. The CDR3 region is CASSLGGTGANTDTQYF. CDR3 nucleotide sequence: TGCGCCAGCAGCTTGGGCGGGACAGGGGCCAACACAGATACGCAGTATTTT.

The chain combines TRBV5-1 with TRBJ2-7, with D maybe TRBD2 (5 bases). Between the trimmed V and J ends, which lost 3 bases and 0 bases, there was a span of 10 bases. CDR3 length: 14 residues. Per the germline V gene, CDR1 is SGHRS and CDR2 is YFSETQ. Here the CDR3 DNA reads TGCGCCAGCAGCTCTGACTACCCCTCCTACGAGCAGTACTTC. Amino acid sequence: CASSSDYPSYEQYF.

The chain has TRBV2 and TRBJ2-4; maybe TRBD2 (5 bases). CDR3 length: 14 residues. Trimming removed 3 bases at V and 4 bases at J, with 10 bases between. The germline V gene encodes CDR1 SNHLY and CDR2 FYNNEI. The CDR3 protein is CASSDVREKNIQYF. As DNA, the CDR3 is TGTGCCAGCAGTGATGTGAGGGAAAAAAACATTCAGTACTTC.

V is TRBV18 and J is TRBJ2-1; D may be TRBD2 (5 bases). The germline V gene encodes CDR1 KGHSH and CDR2 LQKENI. This CDR3 region has 13 residues. V was shortened by 2 bases and J by 8 bases, with 10 bases between the two germline ends. The CDR3 loop reads CASSPGQEDEQFF. The CDR3 DNA reads TGTGCCAGCTCACCAGGGCAGGAGGATGAGCAGTTCTTC.

The gene calls are TRBV5-5 and TRBJ1-2; D may be TRBD1 (6 bases). Germline CDR1 SGHKS, CDR2 YYEKEE (reference sequence). Trimming removed 1 base from V and 5 bases from J, with 15 bases in between. This CDR3 spans 15 amino acids. The CDR3 spells CASSLSGGAGYGYTF. The CDR3 DNA reads as TGTGCCAGCAGCTTGAGTGGGGGCGCGGGTTATGGCTACACCTTC.

The V gene is TRBV5-4, the J gene TRBJ1-2; D call uncertain. Trimming removed 2 bases at V and 2 bases at J, with 13 bases between. The CDR3 is made up of 15 amino acids. The germline V gene has CDR1 SGHNT and CDR2 YYREEE (reference sequence). CDR3 nucleotide sequence: TGTGCCAGCAGCTTCGCTAGAGATCGGAACTATGGCTACACCTTC. Translating gives CASSFARDRNYGYTF.

This CDR3 is CASSPLGAVSETQYF. The CDR3 DNA sequence: TGTGCCAGCTCACCACTGGGTGCGGTCTCGGAGACCCAGTACTTC. This chain joins TRBV18 and TRBJ2-5; D gene ambiguous. Per germline, CDR1 KGHSH and CDR2 LQKENI. CDR3 length: 15 amino acids. V gave up 1 base and J gave up 5 bases, with 14 bases separating them.

The chain has TRBV5-1 and TRBJ2-1, with 9 bases lining up with TRBD2. The V gene's germline CDR1 is SGHRS and CDR2 YFSETQ. The J segment lost 7 bases and the V segment lost 4 bases, leaving 12 bases of the junction unmatched. The length of the CDR3 is 16 residues. The CDR3 here is CASSHGAGGPQNEQFF. CDR3 DNA sequence: TGCGCCAGCAGCCACGGGGCGGGAGGGCCGCAAAATGAGCAGTTCTTC.

The table lists this clone with a few counts. V usage is TRBV28 and J usage is TRBJ2-7; 9 nucleotides align to TRBD2. Trimming took 6 bases from V and 5 from J; bases not matched to a gene: 8. Germline CDR1 is MDHEN and CDR2 is SYDVKM. This CDR3 spans 14 amino acids. CDR3 in amino acids: CASRGASGVHEQYF. The CDR3 DNA is TGTGCCAGCAGGGGGGCTAGCGGGGTCCACGAGCAGTACTTC.

The V and J genes are TRBV10-3 and TRBJ2-1; D uncertain. The CDR3 is 13 residues long. Per the germline V gene, CDR1 is ENHRY and CDR2 is SYGVKD. The ends were cut back, 3 bases at V and 4 bases at J, with 7 bases in the middle. CDR3 DNA: TGTGCCATCAGTGATAGGAGTTACAATGAGCAGTTCTTC. It yields the protein CAISDRSYNEQFF.

The V and J genes are TRBV5-1 and TRBJ2-5; 10 nucleotides line up with TRBD1. Per the germline V gene, CDR1 is SGHRS and CDR2 is YFSETQ. There are 15 residues in the CDR3. The V and J ends lost 1 base and 1 base, in that order; junction bases with no gene match: 1. The DNA for the CDR3 is TGCGCCAGCAGCTTGTGGACAGGGGGCCAAGAGACCCAGTACTTC. Translated, it gives CASSLWTGGQETQYF.